This is a list of T cell receptor beta chains from one sample in a study of T cell responses to AZD1222 COVID-19 vaccine. Data came from immunoSEQ multiplex PCR; TCRdb stores just in-frame clones and leaves some out. The sample records 100,000 to 120,000 clones, around 81% being singletons. The sequences come from peripheral blood, collected on day 0 of AZD1222 vaccination. Receptors originate from an adult in good health. Each CDR3 is given with its conserved first and last residue. D genes are given only for firm matches. Expanded clones are given a class, and other clones once, few, many or no size at all.

V	size	D	J	DNA	CDR3
TRBV9	-	-	TRBJ1-2	TGTGCCAGCAGCGTAGTGGGTGCTAACTATGGCTACACCTTC	CASSVVGANYGYTF
TRBV5-6	-	-	TRBJ1-2	TGTGCCAGCAGCTTGCCAGGGATTTTAGAGAATGGCTACACCTTC	CASSLPGILENGYTF
TRBV19	once	-	TRBJ2-1	TGTGCCAGTAGCCCGATGGGGGTCATAGGGAGCTCCTACAATGAGCAGTTCTTC	CASSPMGVIGSSYNEQFF
TRBV5-1	-	-	TRBJ1-1	TGCGCCAGCAGCGTGGACAGATCGACTGCTGAAGCTTTCTTT	CASSVDRSTAEAFF
TRBV3-1/TRBV3-2	-	TRBD2	TRBJ2-7	TGTGCCAGCAGCCATGTGCGACTTTTCGGGCGGGAGGGCCCACTAGAGCAGTACTTC	CASSHVRLFGREGPLEQYF
TRBV28	few	-	TRBJ1-2	TGTGCCAGCAGCCCTGGGGGGGGAGGAGGCTATGGCTACACCTTC	CASSPGGGGGYGYTF
TRBV2	-	-	TRBJ2-5	TGTGCCAGCAGTGCACAGTACGTCGAGGGGACCCAGTACTTC	CASSAQYVEGTQYF
TRBV3-1/TRBV3-2	-	TRBD2	TRBJ2-7	TGTGCCAGCAGCCAACCCGGGAGGAACGAGCAGTACTTC	CASSQPGRNEQYF
TRBV7-9	-	-	TRBJ2-1	TGTGCCAGCAGCTTGGCCAGCTCCTACAATGAGCAGTTCTTC	CASSLASSYNEQFF
TRBV24-1	-	TRBD1	TRBJ1-1	TGTGCCACCAGTGTAGGCGGGACAGGGAACACTGAAGCTTTCTTT	CATSVGGTGNTEAFF
TRBV4-1	-	TRBD2	TRBJ2-7	TGCGCCAGCAGCCAAGCCTTCGGAGGAGGTTCGGCGGGAGGGCCCCACGAGCAGTACTTC	CASSQAFGGGSAGGPHEQYF
TRBV6-4	-	-	TRBJ1-2	TGTGCCAGCAGTGACTCGAAGGGGGTGAACTATGGCTACACCTTC	CASSDSKGVNYGYTF
TRBV24-1	-	-	TRBJ2-3	TGTGCCACCCAGGAGGGGGGGAGCACAGATACGCAGTATTTT	CATQEGGSTDTQYF
TRBV14	-	TRBD2	TRBJ2-7	TGTGCCAGCAGCCACCCTAGCGGGACCGAGCAGTACTTC	CASSHPSGTEQYF
TRBV7-2	-	-	TRBJ1-2	TGTGCCAGCAGCTTAGACCAGCCATATGGCTACACCTTC	CASSLDQPYGYTF
TRBV6-5	once	-	TRBJ1-4	TGTGCCAGCAGTTACGGTGGAGCAACTAATGAAAAACTGTTTTTT	CASSYGGATNEKLFF
TRBV19	-	-	TRBJ2-5	TGTGCCAGTAGTGCCATAGGACGGACTGGTTCGGAGACCCAGTACTTC	CASSAIGRTGSETQYF
TRBV9	few	TRBD2	TRBJ2-5	TGTGCCAGCAGCGTAGAAGCGGGGGGCGGGGAGACCCAGTACTTC	CASSVEAGGGETQYF
TRBV4-3	-	-	TRBJ1-2	TGCGCCAGCAGCCAAGATACGGGGAGCTATGGCTACACCTTC	CASSQDTGSYGYTF
TRBV10-1	once	-	TRBJ1-1	TGCGCCAGCAGTGAGGGGGGTAGGGGTGAAGCTTTCTTT	CASSEGGRGEAFF
TRBV19	-	-	TRBJ1-1	TGTGCCAGTAGTGTTCAGGCAGCCAACACTGAAGCTTTCTTT	CASSVQAANTEAFF
TRBV18	-	-	TRBJ1-2	TGTGCCAGCTCACCCAATAAGGGGGGCGGAGGTTATGGCTACACCTTC	CASSPNKGGGGYGYTF
TRBV15	few	-	TRBJ1-2	TGTGCCACCAGCAGGGGAAATAGAATGGGCTATGGCTACACCTTC	CATSRGNRMGYGYTF